The 27 T cell receptor beta chains below were found in one sample sequenced in a study of blood T cell repertoires in COVID-19. Sequencing used immunoSEQ multiplex PCR; TCRdb keeps in-frame clones, though not all of them. Of 99,000 or so clones in the sample, roughly nine tenths are singletons; the top ten hold about 6.3%. The specimen was peripheral blood. These receptor sequences come from a human donor in a cohort sampled during active COVID-19.

The chain has TRBV6-2 or TRBV6-3 and TRBJ2-3; TRBD2 is a possible D gene (6 bases). From germline, CDR1 is MNHEY and CDR2 SVGEGT. Trimming left V 6 bases short and J 2 bases short, with 15 bases between. This CDR3 is built from 15 residues. The CDR3 loop is CASSPGLTNTDTQYF. The CDR3 nucleotides are TGTGCCAGCAGCCCCGGACTAACAAACACAGATACGCAGTATTTT.

V gene TRBV7-9 combines with J gene TRBJ1-3, with D possibly TRBD1 on 6 matching bases. Germline lookup yields CDR1 SEHNR and CDR2 FQNEAQ (reference sequence). CDR3 length: 17 residues. V was clipped by 5 bases and J by 4 bases, with 21 bases between them. The DNA of the CDR3 is TGTGCCAGCAGCCCACCTGTCGGCACAGGGTCAGGAAACACCATATATTTT. Its protein product is CASSPPVGTGSGNTIYF.

This chain joins TRBV2 and TRBJ2-7; TRBD2 is a possible D gene (6 bases). This CDR3 region has 14 residues. Germline CDR1 is SNHLY and CDR2 is FYNNEI. The germline V and J ends were trimmed by 4 bases and 3 bases, with 13 bases remaining between them. CDR3 bases: TGTGCCAGCAGTGGTGGCGGGACTTACTACGAGCAGTACTTC. Encoded protein: CASSGGGTYYEQYF.

The J gene is TRBJ2-7, the V gene TRBV9; the D gene is possibly TRBD2 (6 bases). The CDR3 runs 12 residues. The V gene's germline CDR1 is SGDLS and CDR2 YYNGEE. V was cut by 4 bases and J by 7 bases, with 12 bases left in between. The CDR3 region has the DNA TGTGCCAGCAGCCCGGGACTCAGAGAGCAGTACTTC. This codes for CASSPGLREQYF.

The rearrangement links TRBV24-1 to TRBJ2-3; possibly TRBD1 for D (6 bases). V was clipped by 2 bases and J by 3 bases, with 11 bases between them. Per germline, CDR1 KGHDR and CDR2 SFDVKD. This CDR3 contains 15 residues. The CDR3: CATSDSSGVTDTQYF. As DNA, the CDR3 is TGTGCCACCAGTGATTCCTCAGGGGTTACAGATACGCAGTATTTT.

This sequence joins TRBV4-3 and TRBJ2-7; 7 nucleotides match TRBD1. The germline gives CDR1 LGHNA, CDR2 YSLEER. Losses at the gene ends were 0 bases for V and 3 bases for J; bases not matched to a gene: 11. The CDR3 is 17 residues long. The CDR3 sequence is CASSQDLIPGTDYEQYF. In DNA form, the CDR3 reads TGCGCCAGCAGCCAAGATCTTATACCCGGGACAGACTACGAGCAGTACTTC.

This sequence joins TRBV24-1 and TRBJ2-5; 7 nucleotides line up with TRBD1. V was clipped by 12 bases and J by 2 bases; unmatched bases: 5. The CDR3 sequence is 12 residues long. Germline V gene sequence: CDR1 KGHDR, CDR2 SFDVKD. The CDR3 loop reads CAADRAQETQYF. Written as DNA, the CDR3 is TGTGCCGCTGACAGGGCACAAGAGACCCAGTACTTC.

This chain connects TRBV27 to TRBJ2-3; 7 bases match TRBD2. This CDR3 spans 16 amino acids. The germline gives CDR1 MNHEY, CDR2 SMNVEV (reference sequence). J was trimmed by 0 bases and V by 6 bases; bases with no gene match: 9. CDR3 residues: CASSRLAVTSTDTQYF. The CDR3 DNA sequence: TGTGCCAGCAGCCGGCTAGCGGTCACGAGCACAGATACGCAGTATTTT.

This chain links TRBV4-2 with TRBJ2-6, with D tentatively TRBD2 (6 bases). The germline gives CDR1 LGHNA, CDR2 YNFKEQ. This CDR3 region has 15 residues. V was trimmed by 6 bases and J by 1 base, leaving 10 bases between them. This chain's CDR3 is CASRDRGSGANVLTF. CDR3 DNA sequence: TGTGCCAGCAGGGACCGGGGGTCTGGGGCCAACGTCCTGACTTTC.

The chain is built from TRBV3-1 (or the pseudogene TRBV3-2) and TRBJ1-4; possible D gene TRBD1, 5 bases. CDR1 and CDR2 (germline): LGHDT, YNNKEL (reference sequence). V lost 1 base and J lost 5, with 8 bases in between. This CDR3 is 14 amino acids long. CDR3 residues: CASSQGGINEKLFF. The CDR3 bases are TGTGCCAGCAGCCAAGGGGGCATCAATGAAAAACTGTTTTTT.

This rearrangement joins TRBV4-2 to TRBJ1-6; no reliable D call. There are 20 residues in the CDR3. The ends were cut back, 1 base at V and 0 bases at J, with 19 bases in the middle. Germline V CDR1 and CDR2: LGHNA, YNFKEQ. CDR3: CASSQAPLAGRSSYNSPLHF. The CDR3 DNA reads as TGTGCCAGCAGCCAAGCCCCCCTCGCGGGTCGGAGCTCCTATAATTCACCCCTCCACTTT.

The rearrangement joins TRBV7-6 to TRBJ2-3; 11 nucleotides align to TRBD2. V dropped 2 bases and J dropped 1; count of bases not matched to a gene: 2. This CDR3 comprises 16 residues. Germline V lookup: CDR1 SGHVS, CDR2 FNYEAQ. The CDR3 loop reads CASSLLAGGGTDTQYF. The CDR3 bases are TGTGCCAGCAGCTTACTAGCGGGAGGCGGCACAGATACGCAGTATTTT. Variable domain in full (rest from reference TRBV7-6 and TRBJ2-3): GAGVSQSPRYKVTKRGQDVALRCDPISGHVSLYWYRQALGQGPEFLTYFNYEAQQDKSGLPNDRFSAERPEGSISTLTIQRTEQRDSAMYRCASSLLAGGGTDTQYFGPGTRLTVL.

The chain carries TRBV2 and TRBJ2-3; a possible D gene is TRBD2 (5 bases). Germline CDR1 and CDR2: SNHLY and FYNNEI. The V and J ends lost 6 bases and 0 bases respectively, with 10 bases between them. This CDR3 spans 14 amino acids. DNA of the CDR3: TGTGCCAGCAGCCCCAGGACTAGCACAGATACGCAGTATTTT. It codes for CASSPRTSTDTQYF.

The chain employs TRBV10-1 and TRBJ1-4, with 7 bases identical to TRBD1. The CDR3 contains 18 residues. Trimming removed 8 bases from V and 0 bases from J; junction bases left unmatched: 15. Germline V gene sequence: CDR1 WNHNN, CDR2 SYGVQD (reference sequence). CDR3 region: CASRMRGPNPATNEKLFF. As DNA, the CDR3 is TGCGCCAGCCGGATGAGGGGGCCAAACCCCGCAACTAATGAAAAACTGTTTTTT.

The chain carries TRBV20-1 and TRBJ2-1; 8 bases agree with TRBD2. The CDR3 is 14 residues long. V lost 3 bases, J lost 7 bases, and 8 bases stayed unmatched. Germline assignment: CDR1 DFQATT and CDR2 SNEGSKA (reference sequence). CDR3 in DNA: TGCAGTGCTAGTAACGGGAGGGCCGATAATGAGCAGTTCTTC. This sequence encodes CSASNGRADNEQFF.

This clone was seen a handful of times. This rearrangement joins TRBV7-3 to TRBJ1-6; D possibly corresponds to TRBD1 (5 bases). The CDR3 is 16 residues long. V was clipped by 5 bases and J by 7 bases, with 18 bases between them. Germline assignment: CDR1 SGHTA and CDR2 FQGTGA. CDR3 DNA sequence: TGTGCCAGCAGCCTAGAGGGCCCGCGGGGGAATTCACCCCTCCACTTT. It encodes CASSLEGPRGNSPLHF.

The gene calls are TRBV4-3 and TRBJ1-2, with TRBD1 as a possible D gene (6 bases). The V end lost 0 bases, the J end lost 4 bases, and 15 bases lay between the germline ends. CDR1 is LGHNA and CDR2 is YSLEER in the germline V gene. The CDR3 loop spans 16 amino acids. The CDR3 nucleotides are TGCGCCAGCAGCCAAGATGGGCAGGGGTGGGTCTATGGCTACACCTTC. Protein: CASSQDGQGWVYGYTF.

The genes are TRBV7-9 and TRBJ2-2, with a possible D match to TRBD2 (6 bases). The CDR3 loop spans 16 amino acids. Per the germline V gene, CDR1 is SEHNR and CDR2 is FQNEAQ (reference sequence). Trimming left V 5 bases short and J 4 bases short, with 17 bases between. The CDR3 protein is CASSPPGRGLTGELFF. The DNA of the CDR3 is TGTGCCAGCAGCCCACCAGGGCGGGGCCTCACCGGGGAGCTGTTTTTT.

The chain combines TRBV9 with TRBJ1-5; D gene unclear. The CDR3 covers 15 residues. CDR1 and CDR2 from the germline V gene are SGDLS and YYNGEE. Trimming took 0 bases from V and 0 from J, leaving 7 bases between them. CDR3 sequence (DNA): TGTGCCAGCAGCGTAGAAGCTGCTAGCAATCAGCCCCAGCATTTT. This codes for CASSVEAASNQPQHF.

This clone appeared once. The rearrangement uses TRBV7-9 and TRBJ1-1, with TRBD1 as a possible D gene (5 bases). CDR1 and CDR2 from the germline V gene are SEHNR and FQNEAQ (reference sequence). The V end lost 3 bases, the J end lost 0 bases, and 8 bases lay between the germline ends. The CDR3 covers 14 residues. The CDR3 spells CASSLTEMNTEAFF. In DNA form, the CDR3 reads TGTGCCAGCAGCTTGACAGAGATGAACACTGAAGCTTTCTTT.

This chain links TRBV5-1 with TRBJ2-1, with 8 positions matching TRBD2. Germline V gives CDR1 SGHRS, CDR2 YFSETQ. V shed 2 bases and J 10 bases; nucleotides not matched to a gene: 11. The CDR3 loop spans 15 amino acids. CDR3 amino acids: CASSLSGSGSREQFF. CDR3 in DNA: TGCGCCAGCAGCTTAAGCGGGAGTGGTAGTCGCGAGCAGTTCTTC.

This chain connects TRBV4-3 to TRBJ1-1; TRBD1 might be the D (6 bases). Germline lookup yields CDR1 LGHNA and CDR2 YSLEER. The germline V and J ends were trimmed by 0 bases and 10 bases, with 12 bases remaining between them. The CDR3 runs to 13 residues. CDR3 in DNA: TGCGCCAGCAGCCAAGATTGGGCAGGGGTAGCTTTCTTT. As protein: CASSQDWAGVAFF.

The rearrangement joins TRBV9 to TRBJ2-7; the match to TRBD2 covers 7 bases. V was clipped by 0 bases and J by 4 bases; unmatched bases: 10. The germline V gene has CDR1 SGDLS and CDR2 YYNGEE. This CDR3 spans 16 amino acids. CDR3 region: CASSVATASGVYEQYF. CDR3 DNA: TGTGCCAGCAGCGTAGCTACGGCTAGCGGTGTTTACGAGCAGTACTTC.

Here the CDR3 reads CASSASGLRFTDTQYF. The CDR3, as DNA: TGTGCCAGCAGCGCCTCGGGACTAAGATTCACAGATACGCAGTATTTT. The V and J genes are TRBV9 and TRBJ2-3; 7 bases agree with TRBD2. The CDR3 has 16 residues. Germline CDR1 SGDLS, CDR2 YYNGEE. After removal of 3 bases from V and 2 bases from J, the junction contained 9 bases not matched to a gene.

The rearrangement joins TRBV11-2 to TRBJ2-5, with 7 bases identical to TRBD2. Trimming removed 2 bases from V and 2 bases from J; junction bases left unmatched: 2. The CDR3 extends over 14 amino acids. Germline values: CDR1 SGHAT, CDR2 FQNNGV. The CDR3 loop is CASSLRGEQETQYF. The CDR3 nucleotides are TGTGCCAGCAGCTTACGGGGGGAACAAGAGACCCAGTACTTC.

J is TRBJ2-3 and V is TRBV24-1; D is unresolved. With 4 bases removed from V and 0 bases from J, the gap between germline ends came to 7 bases. The CDR3 sequence is 14 residues long. Germline V lookup: CDR1 KGHDR, CDR2 SFDVKD. CDR3 protein: CATSDPPSTDTQYF. CDR3 nucleotides: TGTGCCACCAGTGACCCTCCCAGCACAGATACGCAGTATTTT.

The chain carries TRBV7-9 and TRBJ2-3, with 12 bases that match TRBD2. CDR1 and CDR2 from the germline V gene are SEHNR and FQNEAQ (reference sequence). The CDR3 loop spans 16 amino acids. The V and J ends lost 4 bases and 2 bases, in that order; junction bases with no gene match: 4. This chain's CDR3 is CASSSPSGGDTDTQYF. The CDR3, as DNA: TGTGCCAGCAGCTCCCCTAGCGGGGGGGACACAGATACGCAGTATTTT.